Sequencing of this T cell receptor (beta chain) was carried out in a study of blood T cell repertoires in COVID-19. Authors' analysis steps: Reference gene primer amplification in the assay estimated nucleated cell counts. Clones were read by immunoSEQ multiplex PCR, and TCRdb kept only the in-frame ones, dropping some. That table is the source of V, J and clone size, and D and trimming were worked out from the DNA. The table records more than 130,000 clones, around nine tenths of them present only once. The source material was peripheral blood. This clonotype originated in a man in his fifties with active or convalescent COVID-19.

This CDR3 is CASSLRGTGGIEQYF. CDR3 bases: TGCGCCAGCAGCTTGCGGGGGACAGGGGGCATCGAGCAGTACTTC. The rearrangement uses TRBV5-1 and TRBJ2-7; 12 bases fit TRBD1. V was pared by 1 base and J by 6 bases, with 5 bases of the junction left unmatched. This CDR3 region has 15 residues. Per germline, CDR1 SGHRS and CDR2 YFSETQ.